This passage covers 9 T cell receptor beta chains from one sample sequenced in a study of blood T cell dynamics during melanoma immunotherapy (dated by TCRdb to between 2020 and 2021). The time point label, as the study defines it: week 3, after first cycle of checkpoint inhibitor. Receptor libraries were prepared by the immunoSEQ multiplex PCR assay. In its TCRdb copy, this immuneACCESS table keeps in-frame sequences only and misses some clones. Where compared with another copy, unresolved V genes explain less than half of these, and the others have no known cause. Present in this sample are some 6,700 clones, around 83% of which were seen just once. Roughly 34% of the sample comes from the top ten. The sample consisted of blood, taken from a patient treated with checkpoint blockade. The receptors were sampled from a human donor with melanoma. Some clones in this sample may be carry-over from other donors' samples.

The chain has TRBV5-6 and TRBJ1-6; weak D call: TRBD1 (5 bases). Trimming removed 0 bases at V and 10 bases at J, with 14 bases between. The CDR3 extends over 15 amino acids. CDR1 and CDR2 from the germline V gene are SGHDT and YYEEEE. The CDR3 loop is CASSLGAGLGSPLHF. CDR3 nucleotides: TGTGCCAGCAGCTTGGGGGCGGGGCTAGGCTCACCCCTCCACTTT.

The chain combines TRBV7-3 with TRBJ2-1; no firm D call. CDR1 SGHTA and CDR2 FQGTGA come from the germline V gene. The CDR3 is 12 amino acids. V dropped 8 bases and J dropped 0 bases, with 5 bases sitting between them. CDR3 nucleotide sequence: TGTGCCAGCGGCAGCTCCTACAATGAGCAGTTCTTC. It translates to CASGSSYNEQFF. Combining the CDR3 with reference TRBV7-3 and TRBJ2-1 gives the whole variable domain GAGVSQTPSNKVTEKGKYVELRCDPISGHTALYWYRQSLGQGPEFLIYFQGTGAADDSGLPNDRFFAVRPEGSVSTLKIQRTERGDSAVYLCASGSSYNEQFFGPGTRLTVL.

V and J are TRBV2 and TRBJ1-4; D is unresolved. The CDR3 loop spans 15 amino acids. The germline gives CDR1 SNHLY, CDR2 FYNNEI. V was pared by 3 bases and J by 5 bases, with 13 bases between. For the CDR3, the DNA is TGTGCCAGCAGTGAGACACGGTCCACGAATGAAAAACTGTTTTTT. It translates to CASSETRSTNEKLFF.

The genes are TRBV7-8 and TRBJ1-2; 7 nucleotides match TRBD1. The V and J ends lost 9 bases and 2 bases, in that order; junction bases with no gene match: 12. This CDR3 has 15 residues. The germline CDR1 and CDR2 sequences are SGHVS and FQNEAQ. This chain's CDR3 is CASTKTQGRNYGYTF. The CDR3 region has the DNA TGTGCCAGTACGAAGACACAGGGGAGGAACTATGGCTACACCTTC.

The chain employs TRBV12-5 and TRBJ1-1; TRBD1 might be the D (5 bases). The CDR3 is 13 amino acids. Germline V CDR1 and CDR2: LGHNT, FRNRAP. Trimming pared 2 bases from V and 4 bases from J, leaving 8 bases between. The CDR3 DNA reads as TGTGCTAGTGGTTTGCCCGGGGGCACTGAAGCTTTCTTT. Its translation is CASGLPGGTEAFF.

This chain connects TRBV5-5 to TRBJ1-1; D is unresolved. V was trimmed by 4 bases and J by 4 bases, leaving 11 bases between them. The CDR3 is 13 residues long. Germline V lookup: CDR1 SGHKS, CDR2 YYEKEE (reference sequence). CDR3 amino acids: CASSEYWGTEAFF. The DNA of the CDR3 is TGTGCCAGCAGCGAGTATTGGGGCACTGAAGCTTTCTTT. The whole variable domain, filled in from reference TRBV5-5 and TRBJ1-1, reads DAGVTQSPTHLIKTRGQQVTLRCSPISGHKSVSWYQQVLGQGPQFIFQYYEKEERGRGNFPDRFSARQFPNYSSELNVNALLLGDSALYLCASSEYWGTEAFFGQGTRLTVV.

The J gene is TRBJ1-2, the V gene TRBV2; D is perhaps TRBD1 (6 bases). This CDR3 is built from 15 residues. Trimming took off 3 bases at V and 4 bases at J, with 15 bases between the two ends. CDR1 is SNHLY and CDR2 is FYNNEI in the germline V gene. CDR3 nucleotide sequence: TGTGCCAGCAGTGACAGCTGGGAGGGGGGCTATGGCTACACCTTC. It specifies CASSDSWEGGYGYTF.

As regards this clone: A far larger clone differs by one base, so this is likely a read error. CDR3 protein: CASSWDRALNSPLHF. The CDR3 DNA reads as TGCGCCAGCAGCTGGGACAGGGCTTTGAATTCACCCCTCCACTTT. This sequence joins TRBV4-3 and TRBJ1-6, with TRBD1 matching 9 bases. Looked up from germline, CDR1 is LGHNA and CDR2 is YSLEER. The CDR3 has 15 amino acids. V lost 5 bases and J lost 7; bases outside the gene matches: 6.

As for this clone: An end of the junction differs from the germline gene, which may be a read error. V is TRBV7-7 and J is TRBJ2-1; D is unresolved. The CDR3 is made up of 13 amino acids. Germline V gene data show CDR1 as SSHAT and CDR2 as FNYEAQ (reference sequence). The CDR3 is CASSLGPGREQFF. In DNA form, the CDR3 reads TGTGCTAGCAGCTTAGGGCCCGGGCGTGAGCAGTTCTTC. The complete variable domain, with remaining parts taken from reference TRBV7-7 and TRBJ2-1, reads GAGVSQSPRYKVTKRGQDVTLRCDPISSHATLYWYQQALGQGPEFLTYFNYEAQPDKSGLPSDRFSAERPEGSISTLTIQRTEQRDSAMYRCASSLGPGREQFFGPGTRLTVL.